This T cell receptor (beta chain) was profiled in a study of blood T cell repertoires in COVID-19 (dated by TCRdb to 2018 to 2020). Context from the whole study: Samples from collaborators originated in the United States, Italy and Spain and spanned both the acute and convalescent phases of COVID-19. A freely available public database, intended as a resource for researchers studying the immune response to SARS-CoV-2, is where the repertoires were released. Where available, HLA class I and class II types were obtained from metadata supplied by the sample provider rather than from assay-based typing. Samples were obtained from the ongoing ImmuneRACE study (first 160 participants) and from over 1,000 subjects provided by 6 global collaborators. Deeply sampled blood TCRbeta repertoires from subjects exposed to, actively infected with, or recovered from COVID-19 were included in the dataset. A de-identified subject ID, COVID-19 status, age in years and sex were almost always included in the sample metadata. The material from the prospective study consisted of cDNA or gDNA derived from T cells, B-cell-depleted T cells, or PBMCs.

The immunoSEQ Assay, a bias-controlled multiplex PCR, was used to amplify TCRbeta CDR3 regions from genomic DNA. Per the authors' processing: The number of nucleated cells in each sample was estimated by amplification of reference gene primers within the assay. To quantify the absolute abundance of each unique TCRbeta CDR3 rearrangement, sequence reads were collapsed and filtered. Productive Simpson clonality was computed per sample as the square root of Simpson's diversity index over productive rearrangements. The clones in this table, taken by TCRdb from immuneACCESS, are in-frame only. Not every clone is retained; where verified, under half of the shortfall comes from an unresolved V gene, and the cause of the rest is unknown. The DNA gave D and trimming, while V, J and clone size come from that table. This sample comprises 150,000 to 200,000 clones, about 89% of them detected only once. Roughly 0.77% of the sample goes to the ten largest clones.

CDR1 MDHEN and CDR2 SYDVKM are derived from the germline V gene. Compared with germline, V lacks 5 bases and J lacks 0 bases; bases without a gene match: 9. Reading from cysteine to phenylalanine, the CDR3 counts 18 amino acids. The DNA shown is the 54-base CDR3, in frame from base 1. This clone was counted once. No antigen is known for it. Within one base of it there is no much larger clone, and no base qualities were kept. What the authors observed across the whole study: Clinical and demographic metadata were provided uncurated, with the amount varying by source and participant.

Enrolling through a virtual design, the prospective study's participants ranged in age from about 18 to 89 years and lived across 20 to 25 United States geographic areas. In the prospective study, participants were assigned to cohorts based on the clinical history participants reported in a screening survey and a study questionnaire. Recovered participants in ImmuneRACE Cohort 3 were defined as having two consecutive negative NP/OP PCR tests, clearance from a healthcare professional, or resolution of symptoms. Mobile phlebotomists in the prospective study collected whole blood, serum and a nasopharyngeal or oropharyngeal swab from every participant. Additional blood draws and questionnaires over an approximately 2-month period could optionally be provided by prospective study participants. Before DNA extraction, blood samples from the prospective study were shipped at room temperature or frozen.

The sample taken for sequencing was PBMCs or T cells enriched from blood (not recorded which). The rearrangement combines TRBV28 with TRBJ2-4; TRBD2 agrees with 11 junctional bases. This receptor was identified in a woman younger than 35 who had recovered from COVID-19. In nucleotide form, the sequence is TGTGCCAGCAGTCCAGGGACTAGCGGTGCCTTAGCCAAAAACATTCAGTACTTC. Its translation reads: CASSPGTSGALAKNIQYF.